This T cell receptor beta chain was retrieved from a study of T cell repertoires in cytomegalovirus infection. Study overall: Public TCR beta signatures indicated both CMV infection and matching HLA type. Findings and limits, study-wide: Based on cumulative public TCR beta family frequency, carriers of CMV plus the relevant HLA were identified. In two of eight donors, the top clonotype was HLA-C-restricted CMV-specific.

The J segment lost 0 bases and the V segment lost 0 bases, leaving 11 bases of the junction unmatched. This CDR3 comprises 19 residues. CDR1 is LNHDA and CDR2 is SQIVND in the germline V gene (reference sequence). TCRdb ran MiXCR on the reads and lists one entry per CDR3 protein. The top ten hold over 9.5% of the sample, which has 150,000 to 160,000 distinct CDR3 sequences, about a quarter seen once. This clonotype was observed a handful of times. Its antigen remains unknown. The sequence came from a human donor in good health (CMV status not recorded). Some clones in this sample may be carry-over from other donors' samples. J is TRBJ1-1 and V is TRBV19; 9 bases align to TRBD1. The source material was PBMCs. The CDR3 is CASSIDHYDRGTMNTEAFF. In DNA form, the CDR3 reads TGTGCCAGTAGTATAGATCATTACGACAGGGGGACTATGAACACTGAAGCTTTCTTT.